The T cell receptor (beta chain) described here comes from a study of immune cell composition in non-small cell lung cancer. Clones were sequenced by immunoSEQ multiplex PCR, and TCRdb holds only the in-frame ones, with some missing. Of over a thousand clones detected, roughly 82% appear once; the ten largest clones hold 12%. Normal lung was sampled as far from the tumour as possible, at least 3 cm. Genomic DNA came from frozen unsorted single-cell suspensions. Germline CDR1 reads SGHDT; CDR2 reads YYEEEE. This CDR3 region has 13 residues. With 5 bases removed from V and 6 bases from J, the gap between germline ends came to 12 bases.

The receptor was isolated from a human donor with non-small cell lung cancer. The chain couples TRBV5-6 to TRBJ2-1, with no clear D. The specimen sequenced was non-adjacent lung tissue. DNA of the CDR3: TGTGCCAGCAGTATTGTGCACTCCAATGAGCAGTTCTTC. Its protein is CASSIVHSNEQFF.